A selection of T cell receptor beta chains follows, all from one sample in a study of CD4 T cells in relation to SARS-CoV-2 and coronaviruses. Sequencing used immunoSEQ multiplex PCR; TCRdb keeps in-frame clones, though not all of them. The sample comprises some 16,000 clones, about 77% of which are singletons, and about 9.7% rests with the top ten. These receptors have no identified antigens. The sequencing input was CD4+ T cells from PBMCs, cultured in vitro. These receptors all stem from a human donor in good health. Both conserved end residues are part of each CDR3.

v_call	cdr3_length	cdr3_aa
TRBV2	14	CASSVQGLEETQYF
TRBV28	16	CASSPPGLAGSYEQYF
TRBV11-2	16	CASSLDYLSSTDTQYF
TRBV11-3	13	CASSLVRDSLQYF
TRBV6-5	15	CASRKTGDSNQPQHF
TRBV19	13	CASSSTPRETQYF
TRBV5-1	13	CASSLDNSYEQYF
TRBV7-9	13	CASSPTGTDTQYF
TRBV7-9	14	CASSLGQGSYGYTF
TRBV19	15	CASSHQGGEYNEQFF